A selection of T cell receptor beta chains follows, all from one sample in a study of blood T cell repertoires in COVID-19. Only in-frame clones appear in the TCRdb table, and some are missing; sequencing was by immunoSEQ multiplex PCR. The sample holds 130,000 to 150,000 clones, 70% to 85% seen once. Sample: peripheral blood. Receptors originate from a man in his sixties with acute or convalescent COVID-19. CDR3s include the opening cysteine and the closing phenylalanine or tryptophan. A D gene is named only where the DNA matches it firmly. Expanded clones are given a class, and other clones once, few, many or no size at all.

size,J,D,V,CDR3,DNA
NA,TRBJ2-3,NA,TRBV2,CASSGRGSTDTQYF,TGTGCCAGCAGTGGCAGGGGTAGCACAGATACGCAGTATTTT
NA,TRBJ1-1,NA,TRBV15,CATSRGGTYTEAFF,TGTGCCACCAGCAGAGGGGGCACCTACACTGAAGCTTTCTTT
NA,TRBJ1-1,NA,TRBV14,CASSRQGGHTEAFF,TGTGCCAGCAGCCGACAAGGGGGACACACTGAAGCTTTCTTT
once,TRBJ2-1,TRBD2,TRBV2,CASSEGTSEYNEQFF,TGTGCCAGCAGTGAAGGGACTAGCGAATACAATGAGCAGTTCTTC
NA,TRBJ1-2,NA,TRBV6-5,CASSYSRRAHYGYTF,TGTGCCAGCAGTTACTCGAGGAGGGCTCACTATGGCTACACCTTC
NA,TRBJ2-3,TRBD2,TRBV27,CASSSLAGRTDTQYF,TGTGCCAGCAGTTCTCTAGCGGGTCGTACAGATACGCAGTATTTT
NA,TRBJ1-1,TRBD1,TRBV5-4,CASSLAGQGERGTEAFF,TGTGCCAGCAGCTTGGCCGGTCAGGGGGAACGGGGCACTGAAGCTTTCTTT
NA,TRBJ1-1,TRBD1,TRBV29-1,CSVQYTGATEAFF,TGCAGCGTCCAATATACAGGGGCTACTGAAGCTTTCTTT
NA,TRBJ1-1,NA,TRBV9,CASSVDSRTEAFF,TGTGCCAGCAGCGTGGACAGTCGGACTGAAGCTTTCTTT
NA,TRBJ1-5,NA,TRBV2,CASTRGSGNNQPQHF,TGTGCCAGCACCCGGGGGTCGGGGAACAATCAGCCCCAGCATTTT
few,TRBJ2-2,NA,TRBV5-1,CASSSEVGIGTGELFF,TGCGCCAGCAGCTCCGAGGTCGGTATTGGAACCGGGGAGCTGTTTTTT
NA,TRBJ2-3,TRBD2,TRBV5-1,CASSPGLAGGPTTDTQYF,TGCGCCAGCAGCCCAGGACTAGCGGGAGGCCCGACCACAGATACGCAGTATTTT
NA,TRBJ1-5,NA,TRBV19,CASSIGTRYQPQHF,TGTGCCAGTAGTATTGGGACACGCTATCAGCCCCAGCATTTT
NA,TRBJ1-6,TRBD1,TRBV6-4,CASRGQGLGSPLHF,TGTGCCAGCAGAGGACAGGGGTTAGGTTCACCCCTCCACTTT
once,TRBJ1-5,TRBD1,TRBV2,CASSEDRGPNQPQHF,TGTGCCAGCAGTGAAGACAGGGGGCCCAATCAGCCCCAGCATTTT
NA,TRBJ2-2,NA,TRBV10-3,CAISGSVGTGELFF,TGTGCCATCAGTGGTTCGGTTGGCACCGGGGAGCTGTTTTTT
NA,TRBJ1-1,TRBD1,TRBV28,CAGNTGVSTEAFF,TGTGCCGGAAACACAGGGGTGAGCACTGAAGCTTTCTTT
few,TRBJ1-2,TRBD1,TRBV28,CASCPTGTGDYGYTF,TGTGCCAGCTGTCCAACCGGGACAGGAGACTATGGCTACACCTTC
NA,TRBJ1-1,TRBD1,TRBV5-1,CASSRQGDNTEAFF,TGCGCCAGCAGCCGACAGGGAGACAACACTGAAGCTTTCTTT
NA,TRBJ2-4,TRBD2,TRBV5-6,CASSLVASGRGNIQYF,TGTGCCAGCAGCTTGGTGGCTAGCGGGAGAGGAAACATTCAGTACTTC
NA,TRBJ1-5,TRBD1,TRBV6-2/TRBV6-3,CASSTGQAGQPQHF,TGTGCCAGCAGTACCGGACAGGCGGGTCAGCCCCAGCATTTT
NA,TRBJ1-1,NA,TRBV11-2,CASSDLMGAEAFF,TGTGCCAGCAGCGATTTGATGGGCGCCGAAGCTTTCTTT
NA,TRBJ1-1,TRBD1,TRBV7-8,CASSLQGASGTEAFF,TGTGCCAGCAGCCTCCAGGGGGCATCTGGCACTGAAGCTTTCTTT
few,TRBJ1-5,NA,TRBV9,CASSVDGANQPQHF,TGTGCCAGCAGCGTAGACGGAGCTAATCAGCCCCAGCATTTT
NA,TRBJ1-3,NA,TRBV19,CASNKDRTSGNTIYF,TGTGCCAGTAACAAAGACAGGACCTCTGGAAACACCATATATTTT
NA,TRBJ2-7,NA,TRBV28,CASTPGGDLEQYF,TGTGCCAGCACCCCCGGCGGCGATCTTGAGCAGTACTTC
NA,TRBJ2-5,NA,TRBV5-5,CASSSYAGRETQYF,TGTGCCAGCAGCTCCTACGCAGGGCGCGAGACCCAGTACTTC
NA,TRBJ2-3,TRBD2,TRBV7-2,CASSPRLAGGLTDTQYF,TGTGCCAGCAGCCCGAGACTAGCGGGAGGCCTCACAGATACGCAGTATTTT
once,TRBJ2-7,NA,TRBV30,CAWGAGPPYEQYF,TGTGCCTGGGGGGCGGGGCCCCCCTACGAGCAGTACTTC
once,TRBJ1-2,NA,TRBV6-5,CASSYGTGNYGYTF,TGTGCCAGCAGTTACGGAACAGGGAACTATGGCTACACCTTC
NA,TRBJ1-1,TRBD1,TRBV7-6,CASSLGQGGYTEAFF,TGTGCCAGCAGCTTGGGACAGGGCGGGTACACTGAAGCTTTCTTT
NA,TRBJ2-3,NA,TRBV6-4,CASSEGAGTTQYF,TGTGCCAGCAGTGAGGGAGCCGGAACCACGCAGTATTTT
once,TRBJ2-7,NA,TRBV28,CASSTGSYEQYF,TGTGCCAGCAGTACAGGCTCCTACGAGCAGTACTTC
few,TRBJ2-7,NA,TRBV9,CASSDSGEQYF,TGTGCCAGCAGCGATTCGGGAGAGCAGTACTTC
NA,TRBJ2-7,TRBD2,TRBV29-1,CSVSLAGGGHEQYF,TGCAGCGTTTCTTTGGCGGGAGGAGGACACGAGCAGTACTTC
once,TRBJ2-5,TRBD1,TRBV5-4,CASSPGTGEETQYF,TGTGCCAGCAGCCCTGGGACAGGAGAAGAGACCCAGTACTTC
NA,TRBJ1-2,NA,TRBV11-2,CASSLGATPGYTF,TGTGCCAGCAGCTTAGGGGCTACCCCGGGCTACACCTTC
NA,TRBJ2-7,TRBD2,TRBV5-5,CASSLNGRPTYEQYF,TGTGCCAGCAGCTTGAACGGGAGGCCCACCTACGAGCAGTACTTC
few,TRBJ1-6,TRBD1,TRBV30,CAWTWTGVYNSPLHF,TGTGCCTGGACCTGGACAGGGGTTTATAATTCACCCCTCCACTTT
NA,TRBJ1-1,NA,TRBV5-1,CASSFSARSQDTEAFF,TGCGCCAGCAGCTTCTCCGCCAGGTCCCAGGACACTGAAGCTTTCTTT
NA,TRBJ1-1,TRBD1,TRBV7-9,CASSLGQANTEAFF,TGTGCCAGCAGCCTGGGACAGGCGAACACTGAAGCTTTCTTT